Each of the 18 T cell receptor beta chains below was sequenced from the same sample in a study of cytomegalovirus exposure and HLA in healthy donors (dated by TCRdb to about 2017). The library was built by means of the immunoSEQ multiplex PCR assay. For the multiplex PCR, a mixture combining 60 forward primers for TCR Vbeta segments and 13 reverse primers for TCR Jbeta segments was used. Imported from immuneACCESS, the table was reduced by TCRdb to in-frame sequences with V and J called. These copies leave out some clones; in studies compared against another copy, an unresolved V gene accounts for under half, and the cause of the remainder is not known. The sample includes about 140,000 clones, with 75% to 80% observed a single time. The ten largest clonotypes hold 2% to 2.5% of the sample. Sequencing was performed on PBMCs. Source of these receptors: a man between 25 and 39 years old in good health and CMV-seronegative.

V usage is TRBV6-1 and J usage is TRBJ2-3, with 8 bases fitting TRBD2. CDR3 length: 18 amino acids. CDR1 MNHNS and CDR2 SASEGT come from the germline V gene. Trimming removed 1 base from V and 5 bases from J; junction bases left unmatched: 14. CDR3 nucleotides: TGTGCCAGCAGTGAAGGTGGGGGGGGACTAGGGGCACAAGATACGCAGTATTTT. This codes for CASSEGGGGLGAQDTQYF.

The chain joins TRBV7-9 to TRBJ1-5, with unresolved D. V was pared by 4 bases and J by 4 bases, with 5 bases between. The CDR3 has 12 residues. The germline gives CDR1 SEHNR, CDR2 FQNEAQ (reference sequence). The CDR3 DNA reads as TGTGCCAGCAGCTCTTTAAATCAGCCCCAGCATTTT. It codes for CASSSLNQPQHF. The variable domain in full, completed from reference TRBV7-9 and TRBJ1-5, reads DTGVSQNPRHKITKRGQNVTFRCDPISEHNRLYWYRQTLGQGPEFLTYFQNEAQLEKSRLLSDRFSAERPKGSFSTLEIQRTEQGDSAMYLCASSSLNQPQHFGDGTRLSIL.

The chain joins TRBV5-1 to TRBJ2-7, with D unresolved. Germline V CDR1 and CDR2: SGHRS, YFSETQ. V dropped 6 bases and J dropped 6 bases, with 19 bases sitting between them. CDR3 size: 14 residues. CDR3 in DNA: TGCGCCAGCAAACTACAATTTACTGGTGGCGAGCAGTACTTC. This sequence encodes CASKLQFTGGEQYF.

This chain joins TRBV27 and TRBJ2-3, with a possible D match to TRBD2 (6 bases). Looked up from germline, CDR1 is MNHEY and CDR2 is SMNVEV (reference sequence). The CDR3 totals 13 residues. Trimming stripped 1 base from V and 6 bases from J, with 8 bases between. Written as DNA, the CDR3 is TGTGCCAGCAGTTTATGGGGGGAGGATACGCAGTATTTT. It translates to CASSLWGEDTQYF.

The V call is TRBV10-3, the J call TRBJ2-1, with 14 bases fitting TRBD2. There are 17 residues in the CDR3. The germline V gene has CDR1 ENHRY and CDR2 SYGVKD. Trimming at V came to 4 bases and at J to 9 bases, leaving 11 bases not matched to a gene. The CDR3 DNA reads TGTGCCATCAGTGCCCCGGTCGGGACTAGCGGGAGTCCTGAGCAGTTCTTC. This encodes CAISAPVGTSGSPEQFF.

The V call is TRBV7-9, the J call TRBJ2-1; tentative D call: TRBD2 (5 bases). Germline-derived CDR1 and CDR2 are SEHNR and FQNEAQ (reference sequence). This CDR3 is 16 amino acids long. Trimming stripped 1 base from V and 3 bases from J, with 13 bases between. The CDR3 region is CASSLGGAVNYNEQFF. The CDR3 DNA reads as TGTGCCAGCAGCTTAGGGGGAGCGGTCAACTACAATGAGCAGTTCTTC.

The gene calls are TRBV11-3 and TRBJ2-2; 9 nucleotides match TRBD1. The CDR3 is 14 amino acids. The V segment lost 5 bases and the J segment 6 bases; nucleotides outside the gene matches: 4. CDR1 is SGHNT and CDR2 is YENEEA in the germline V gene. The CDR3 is CASSVTGGAGELFF. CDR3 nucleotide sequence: TGTGCCAGCAGCGTGACAGGGGGTGCCGGGGAGCTGTTTTTT.

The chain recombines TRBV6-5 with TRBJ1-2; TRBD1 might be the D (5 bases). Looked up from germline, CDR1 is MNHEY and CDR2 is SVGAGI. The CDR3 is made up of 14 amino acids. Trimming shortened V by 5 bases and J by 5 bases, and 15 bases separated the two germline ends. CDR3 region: CASSPDGGDYGYTF. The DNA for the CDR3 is TGTGCCAGCAGTCCTGACGGGGGGGATTATGGCTACACCTTC.

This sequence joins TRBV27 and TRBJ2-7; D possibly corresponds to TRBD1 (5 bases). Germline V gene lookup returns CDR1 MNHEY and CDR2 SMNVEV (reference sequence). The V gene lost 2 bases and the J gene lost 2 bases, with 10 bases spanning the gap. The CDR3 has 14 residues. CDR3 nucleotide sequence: TGTGCCAGCAGTTTAGTACAGGACGCCTACGAGCAGTACTTC. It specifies CASSLVQDAYEQYF.

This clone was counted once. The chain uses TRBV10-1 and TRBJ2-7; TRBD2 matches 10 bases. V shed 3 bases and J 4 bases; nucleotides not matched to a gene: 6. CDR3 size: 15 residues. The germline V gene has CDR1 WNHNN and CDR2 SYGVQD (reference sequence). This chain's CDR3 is CASSDTASGSYEQYF. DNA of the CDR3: TGCGCCAGCAGTGACACGGCTAGCGGGAGTTACGAGCAGTACTTC.

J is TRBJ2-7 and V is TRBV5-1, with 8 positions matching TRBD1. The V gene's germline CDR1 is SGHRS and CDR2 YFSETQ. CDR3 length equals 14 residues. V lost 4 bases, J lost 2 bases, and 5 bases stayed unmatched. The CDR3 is CASSGGQGPYEQYF. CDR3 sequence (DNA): TGCGCCAGCAGCGGCGGACAGGGCCCCTACGAGCAGTACTTC.

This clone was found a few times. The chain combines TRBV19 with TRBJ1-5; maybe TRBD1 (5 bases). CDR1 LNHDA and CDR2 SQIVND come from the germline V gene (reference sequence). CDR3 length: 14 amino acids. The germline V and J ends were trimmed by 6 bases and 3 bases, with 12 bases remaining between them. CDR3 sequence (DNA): TGTGCCAGTAGGGGACTGGGCAACAATCAGCCCCAGCATTTT. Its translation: CASRGLGNNQPQHF.

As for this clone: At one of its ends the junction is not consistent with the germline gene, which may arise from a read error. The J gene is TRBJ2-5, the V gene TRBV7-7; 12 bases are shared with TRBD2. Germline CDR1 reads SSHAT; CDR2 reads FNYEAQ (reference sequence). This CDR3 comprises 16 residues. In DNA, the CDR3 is TGTGCTAGCAGCTGGGGACTAGCGGGCGTCCAAGAGACCCAGTACTTC. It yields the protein CASSWGLAGVQETQYF.

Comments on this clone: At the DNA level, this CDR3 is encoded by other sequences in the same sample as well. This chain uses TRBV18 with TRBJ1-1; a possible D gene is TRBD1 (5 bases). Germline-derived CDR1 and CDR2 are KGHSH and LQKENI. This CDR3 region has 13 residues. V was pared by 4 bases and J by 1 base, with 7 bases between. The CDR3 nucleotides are TGTGCCAGCTCACTGGGGGGGAACACTGAAGCTTTCTTT. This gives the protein CASSLGGNTEAFF.

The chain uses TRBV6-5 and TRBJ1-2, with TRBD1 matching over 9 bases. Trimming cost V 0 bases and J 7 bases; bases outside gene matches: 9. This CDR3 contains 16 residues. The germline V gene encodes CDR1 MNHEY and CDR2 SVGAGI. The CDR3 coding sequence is TGTGCCAGCAGTTACTCGTTCTTACAGGGGGCAGGTGGCTACACCTTC. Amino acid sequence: CASSYSFLQGAGGYTF.

CDR3 DNA: TGTGCCAGCAGCTTAAGAGAGGGAGGGGCCAACGTCCTGACTTTC. It codes for CASSLREGGANVLTF. The V and J genes are TRBV7-3 and TRBJ2-6; D possibly corresponds to TRBD2 (5 bases). The ends were cut back, 1 base at V and 4 bases at J, with 8 bases in the middle. Per germline, CDR1 SGHTA and CDR2 FQGTGA. The CDR3 contains 15 residues.

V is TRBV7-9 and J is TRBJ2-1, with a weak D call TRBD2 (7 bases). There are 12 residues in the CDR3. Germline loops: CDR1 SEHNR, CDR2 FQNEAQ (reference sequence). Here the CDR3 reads CVGGVSYNEQFF. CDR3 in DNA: TGTGTAGGGGGGGTCTCCTACAATGAGCAGTTCTTC.

The CDR3 reads CASSLIAGLFTEAFF. CDR3 nucleotides: TGTGCCAGCAGCTTAATCGCAGGGTTGTTCACTGAAGCTTTCTTT. The V call is TRBV7-9, the J call TRBJ1-1, with TRBD1 as a possible D gene (5 bases). Germline V gene lookup returns CDR1 SEHNR and CDR2 FQNEAQ (reference sequence). This CDR3 is built from 15 residues. V shed 2 bases and J shed 4 bases, with 14 bases lying between them.